These 25 T cell receptor beta chains were all obtained from the same sample, sequenced in a study of regulatory T cells in long-lasting Graves disease. The authors built TCR beta libraries using iRepertoire HTBI primers and Arm-PCR of CDR3 regions. One entry per CDR3 protein results from TCRdb running MiXCR on the multiplex PCR reads. This table holds about 440,000 distinct CDR3 sequences, roughly 17% found once. Time point reported: newly diagnosed GD, antithyroid drugs for less than 3 months. There was RNA extracted from PBMCs, and the TCR library was made from it. These data are also associated with another study on T cells in Graves' hyperthyroidism and ophthalmopathy.

The sample here was peripheral blood mononuclear cells (PBMCs), taken at new diagnosis, from a patient treated with antithyroid drugs. These receptors were obtained from a woman aged 18-30 years with Graves disease.

This clonotype was counted only a few times. The chain has TRBV27 and TRBJ2-3, with unresolved D. V was cut by 0 bases and J by 2 bases, with 15 bases left in between. This CDR3 has 17 residues. CDR1 and CDR2 from the germline V gene are MNHEY and SMNVEV (reference sequence). CDR3 bases: TGTGCCAGCAGTTTATCGAGGAGCGTTCGCCCCACAGATACGCAGTATTTT. The encoded protein is CASSLSRSVRPTDTQYF.

This clonotype was found many times. This rearrangement joins TRBV5-1 to TRBJ2-7, with D perhaps assigned TRBD1 or TRBD2 (5 bases each). Germline V gene sequence: CDR1 SGHRS, CDR2 YFSETQ. Trimming removed 0 bases from V and 3 bases from J, with 13 bases in between. The length of the CDR3 is 15 residues. The CDR3 protein is CASSLAGAPGYEQYF. The CDR3 bases are TGCGCCAGCAGCTTGGCCGGGGCGCCGGGCTACGAGCAGTACTTC.

This clonotype has ten or more counts. The chain is built from TRBV18 and TRBJ1-1; D gene ambiguous. V was shortened by 0 bases and J by 2 bases, with 10 bases between the two germline ends. This CDR3 contains 15 residues. The germline V gene has CDR1 KGHSH and CDR2 LQKENI. The CDR3 is CASSPPVGSNTEAFF. The CDR3 DNA is TGTGCCAGCTCACCACCGGTAGGAAGCAACACTGAAGCTTTCTTT.

This clonotype was counted many times. V usage is TRBV20-1 and J usage is TRBJ2-3, with TRBD1 matching over 7 bases. V was clipped by 6 bases and J by 0 bases; unmatched bases: 9. Per the germline V gene, CDR1 is DFQATT and CDR2 is SNEGSKA (reference sequence). The CDR3 is made up of 15 amino acids. CDR3 loop: CSAPDRASSTDTQYF. CDR3 sequence (DNA): TGCAGTGCCCCAGACAGGGCCTCTAGCACAGATACGCAGTATTTT.

This clonotype has a count of ten or more. The CDR3: CASSRGGTSGYEQYF. Written as DNA, the CDR3 is TGTGCCAGCAGCCGAGGGGGGACTAGCGGGTACGAGCAGTACTTC. The gene calls are TRBV12-3 or TRBV12-4 and TRBJ2-7; 12 nucleotides align to TRBD2. J gave up 4 bases and V 6 bases, and 7 bases lay outside the gene matches. This CDR3 is built from 15 residues.

The sample holds many counts of this clonotype. The V call is TRBV20-1, the J call TRBJ2-7, with 12 bases fitting TRBD2. The V gene end was trimmed by 5 bases and the J gene end by 5 bases; junction bases not matched to a gene: 10. Germline loops: CDR1 DFQATT, CDR2 SNEGSKA (reference sequence). The CDR3 consists of 15 residues. CDR3 coding DNA: TGCAGTGCTTCTCGACTAGCGGGAGAACCCCACGAGCAGTACTTC. It is translated as CSASRLAGEPHEQYF.

This clonotype has at least ten counts. The rearrangement joins TRBV20-1 to TRBJ2-1, with a tentative D call TRBD1 (6 bases). With 6 bases removed from V and 3 bases from J, the gap between germline ends came to 15 bases. The CDR3 length is 14 residues. Germline V gene lookup returns CDR1 DFQATT and CDR2 SNEGSKA (reference sequence). DNA for the CDR3: TGCAGTGCCACCATTCCGACAGGCTACAATGAGCAGTTCTTC. Residues: CSATIPTGYNEQFF.

This clonotype appeared a few times. The CDR3 loop reads CASSLGGQGGEQYF. CDR3 sequence (DNA): TGTGCCAGCAGCTTAGGGGGACAGGGTGGCGAGCAGTACTTC. The genes are TRBV7-9 and TRBJ2-7; 9 nucleotides agree with TRBD1. This CDR3 spans 14 amino acids. Trimming cost V 1 base and J 6 bases; bases outside gene matches: 4. Germline lookup yields CDR1 SEHNR and CDR2 FQNEAQ (reference sequence).

This clonotype was counted many times. The chain joins TRBV30 to TRBJ2-2; TRBD2 aligns across 10 bases. This CDR3 spans 15 amino acids. V gave up 5 bases and J gave up 4 bases; unmatched junction bases: 7. Per the germline V gene, CDR1 is GTSNPN and CDR2 is SVGIG (reference sequence). In DNA, the CDR3 is TGTGCCTGGGCTAGCGGGAGTAACCCCACCGGGGAGCTGTTTTTT. This translates into CAWASGSNPTGELFF.

This clonotype has more than one count but fewer than ten. V and J are TRBV7-3 and TRBJ2-5; D call uncertain. CDR1 SGHTA and CDR2 FQGTGA come from the germline V gene. This CDR3 contains 18 residues. V was shortened by 9 bases and J by 1 base, with 27 bases between the two germline ends. This chain's CDR3 is CARETEPRRFHFQETQYF. Here the CDR3 DNA reads TGTGCCAGGGAAACGGAACCCCGAAGGTTCCACTTCCAAGAGACCCAGTACTTC. Full variable domain (rest looked up from reference TRBV7-3 and TRBJ2-5): GAGVSQTPSNKVTEKGKYVELRCDPISGHTALYWYRQSLGQGPEFLIYFQGTGAADDSGLPNDRFFAVRPEGSVSTLKIQRTERGDSAVYLCARETEPRRFHFQETQYFGPGTRLLVL.

This clonotype showed up many times. The chain joins TRBV4-1 to TRBJ1-1, with D possibly being TRBD1 (5 bases). Trimming removed 4 bases from V and 5 bases from J, with 17 bases in between. Germline CDR1 and CDR2: MGHRA and YSYEKL. This CDR3 spans 15 amino acids. CDR3 protein: CASSLMGGAGTEAFF. CDR3 DNA: TGCGCCAGCAGCCTCATGGGGGGAGCGGGGACTGAAGCTTTCTTT.

This clonotype was observed a handful of times. A read error is possible here, since a much larger clone lies one base away. V usage is TRBV3-1 and J usage is TRBJ2-1, with a possible D match to TRBD1 (5 bases). This CDR3 spans 15 amino acids. Germline CDR1 reads LGHDT; CDR2 reads YNNKEL (reference sequence). V lost 1 base and J 7 bases, leaving 14 bases between the germline ends. CDR3 DNA sequence: TGTGCCAGCAGCCAAGGATCCTCAACAGGTAATGAGCAGTTCTTC. Its translation: CASSQGSSTGNEQFF.

The table lists this clonotype with many counts. The chain combines TRBV7-9 with TRBJ2-1, with 8 nucleotides matching TRBD1. The CDR3 covers 14 residues. In germline, CDR1 is SEHNR, CDR2 FQNEAQ (reference sequence). The junction had 6 bases not matched to a gene; V was cut back by 5 bases and J by 6 bases. CDR3 nucleotides: TGTGCCAGCAGCCGACAGGGGCCGGGCAATGAGCAGTTCTTC. It encodes CASSRQGPGNEQFF.

This clonotype was seen only a few times. V usage is TRBV6-2 or TRBV6-3 and J usage is TRBJ2-5; D gene uncertain. The V gene's germline CDR1 is MNHEY and CDR2 SVGEGT. Deletions cut 4 bases from V and 0 bases from J, with 18 bases between. CDR3 length equals 17 residues. The CDR3 nucleotides are TGTGCCAGCAGTTGGGATCCGGCGGCCGAGTACCAAGAGACCCAGTACTTC. It is translated as CASSWDPAAEYQETQYF.

Many counts were recorded for this clonotype. CDR3 nucleotides: TGTGCCAGCAGCTTAGGGACTAGCGGGAGGTCCACAGATACGCAGTATTTT. Translation: CASSLGTSGRSTDTQYF. V and J are TRBV11-2 and TRBJ2-3; 14 bases line up with TRBD2. Germline CDR1 and CDR2: SGHAT and FQNNGV. The trim removed 1 base at V and 2 bases at J, leaving 2 bases unmatched. The CDR3 totals 17 residues. The whole variable domain, filled in from reference TRBV11-2 and TRBJ2-3, reads EAGVAQSPRYKIIEKRQSVAFWCNPISGHATLYWYQQILGQGPKLLIQFQNNGVVDDSQLPKDRFSAERLKGVDSTLKIQPAKLEDSAVYLCASSLGTSGRSTDTQYFGPGTRLTVL.

This clonotype came up many times. DNA for the CDR3: TGTGCCAGCAGCCAAGAGACAGGGGTGAGCTATGGCTACACCTTC. This codes for CASSQETGVSYGYTF. V is TRBV4-2 and J is TRBJ1-2, with 8 positions matching TRBD1. The trim removed 0 bases at V and 4 bases at J, leaving 4 bases unmatched. Germline CDR1 and CDR2: LGHNA and YNFKEQ. There are 15 residues in the CDR3.

The chain combines TRBV28 with TRBJ1-2, with TRBD1 as a possible D gene (5 bases). Germline V gene data show CDR1 as MDHEN and CDR2 as SYDVKM. The V end lost 2 bases, the J end lost 6 bases, and 10 bases lay between the germline ends. The CDR3 has 13 amino acids. CDR3 loop: CASSLQGRHGYTF. In DNA form, the CDR3 reads TGTGCCAGCAGTTTACAGGGCAGGCATGGCTACACCTTC.

Of note for this clonotype: A read error may explain this, as a much larger clone is one base away. The rearrangement joins TRBV12-3 or TRBV12-4 to TRBJ2-7, with 12 positions matching TRBD2. After removal of 7 bases from V and 7 bases from J, the junction contained 11 bases not matched to a gene. This CDR3 is built from 15 residues. The CDR3 region has the DNA TGTGCCAGCATCCCTAGCGGGAGGGCATACAATGAGCAGTACTTC. The encoded protein is CASIPSGRAYNEQYF.

The chain couples TRBV7-2 to TRBJ2-7, with TRBD1 matching 9 bases. The CDR3 runs 17 residues. CDR1 is SGHTA, CDR2 FQGNSA, per germline. The V gene end was trimmed by 4 bases and the J gene end by 5 bases; junction bases not matched to a gene: 15. CDR3 DNA sequence: TGTGCCAGCAGCTACCAGGGGACAGGGAAAAACAGCCACGAGCAGTACTTC. It is translated as CASSYQGTGKNSHEQYF.

This clonotype occurred many times. This chain connects TRBV12-3 or TRBV12-4 to TRBJ2-7, with D possibly being TRBD1 (6 bases). The V gene lost 7 bases and the J gene lost 0 bases, with 13 bases spanning the gap. The CDR3 runs 14 residues. CDR3 sequence: CASTKTGSSYEQYF. CDR3 bases: TGTGCCAGCACTAAGACAGGTAGCTCCTACGAGCAGTACTTC.

With regard to this clonotype: Germline is not matched at one junction end, which may reflect a read error. The gene calls are TRBV18 and TRBJ2-1, with 9 nucleotides matching TRBD2. Germline V lookup: CDR1 KGHSH, CDR2 LQKENI. This CDR3 spans 21 amino acids. The chain's CDR3 is CASAPPAGRKLSSGDYNEQFF. The CDR3 coding sequence is TGTGCCAGCGCACCACCTGCGGGACGGAAGCTATCTAGCGGGGATTACAATGAGCAGTTCTTC. Full variable domain (missing parts from reference TRBV18 and TRBJ2-1): NAGVMQNPRHLVRRRGQEARLRCSPMKGHSHVYWYRQLPEEGLKFMVYLQKENIIDESGMPKERFSAEFPKEGPSILRIQQVVRGDSAAYFCASAPPAGRKLSSGDYNEQFFGPGTRLTVL.

Only a few counts were recorded for this clonotype. The CDR3 sequence: CSVEDRLAAAGGEQFF. CDR3 in DNA: TGCAGCGTTGAAGATCGACTAGCGGCAGCCGGTGGTGAGCAGTTCTTC. The rearrangement links TRBV29-1 to TRBJ2-1; 9 nucleotides align to TRBD2. The CDR3 length is 16 residues. Germline CDR1 and CDR2: SQVTM and ANQGSEA. The V and J ends lost 0 bases and 9 bases, in that order; junction bases with no gene match: 12.

This clonotype was detected many times. The V and J genes are TRBV7-2 and TRBJ2-3; tentative D call: TRBD2 (5 bases). V dropped 6 bases and J dropped 8 bases, with 9 bases sitting between them. The CDR3 is 11 residues long. The germline V gene encodes CDR1 SGHTA and CDR2 FQGNSA. The CDR3 region has the DNA TGTGCCAGCAGTCCCACTAGTACGCAGTATTTT. Its translation is CASSPTSTQYF.

The CDR3 coding sequence is TGCGCCAGCAGGGAGAGTGGGAGGGAGGTGGACGAGCAGTACTTC. Its translation: CASRESGREVDEQYF. This chain uses TRBV10-2 with TRBJ2-7; 7 positions match TRBD2. V shed 6 bases and J 5 bases; nucleotides not matched to a gene: 13. The CDR3 spans 15 residues. Germline lookup yields CDR1 WSHSY and CDR2 SAAADI.

Comment on this clonotype: A read error may explain this, as a much larger clone is one base away. The gene calls are TRBV18 and TRBJ1-2; D uncertain. The germline V and J ends were trimmed by 2 bases and 4 bases, with 8 bases remaining between them. Germline V gene lookup returns CDR1 KGHSH and CDR2 LQKENI. There are 13 residues in the CDR3. The CDR3 DNA is TGTGCCAGCTCACCAGGCAGCATCTATGGCTACACCTTC. Encoded protein: CASSPGSIYGYTF.